This record looks at one TCR beta chain sequence and its context. This may come from a read error, since a much larger clone is one base off. This sample is part of a study of blood T cell repertoires in COVID-19. Study-wide context: Whether acute or convalescent, the COVID-19 samples came from the United States, Italy and Spain.

Germline V CDR1 and CDR2: SGDLS, YYNGEE. This CDR3 is built from 13 residues. The V gene lost 3 bases and the J gene lost 1 base, with 7 bases spanning the gap. Original data processing: Estimates of nucleated cell counts were drawn from the amplification of reference gene primers. The method was immunoSEQ multiplex PCR; TCRdb's version includes in-frame clones alone and lacks a portion of them. For V, J and clone size, that table is used; D and trimming come from the DNA. The sample includes about 220,000 clones, more than 80% of them seen just once. Sequencing was performed on PBMCs or T cells enriched from blood (not recorded which). The chain carries TRBV9 and TRBJ1-1, with D possibly matching TRBD1 (5 bases). The sequence came from a woman under 30 in a cohort exposed to, infected with or recovered from COVID-19 (not recorded which). CDR3 amino acids: CASSDGGNTEAFF. CDR3 nucleotide sequence: TGTGCCAGCAGCGACGGGGGGAACACTGAAGCTTTCTTT. The full variable domain, completed using reference TRBV9 and TRBJ1-1, is DSGVTQTPKHLITATGQRVTLRCSPRSGDLSVYWYQQSLDQGLQFLIQYYNGEERAKGNILERFSAQQFPDLHSELNLSSLELGDSALYFCASSDGGNTEAFFGQGTRLTVV.